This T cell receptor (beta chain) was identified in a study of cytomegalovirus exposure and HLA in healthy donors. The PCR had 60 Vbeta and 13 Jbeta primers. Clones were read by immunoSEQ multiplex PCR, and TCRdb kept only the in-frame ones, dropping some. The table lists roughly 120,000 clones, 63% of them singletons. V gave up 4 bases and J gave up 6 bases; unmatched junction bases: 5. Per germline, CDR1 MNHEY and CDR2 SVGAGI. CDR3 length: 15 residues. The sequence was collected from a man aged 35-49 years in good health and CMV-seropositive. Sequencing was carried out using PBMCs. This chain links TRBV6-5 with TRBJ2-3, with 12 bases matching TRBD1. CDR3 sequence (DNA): TGTGCCAGCAGTTTAGGGACAGGGGGCAAGGATACGCAGTATTTT. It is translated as CASSLGTGGKDTQYF.